This T cell receptor beta chain appears in the sequencing data of a study of human T cells and chemical hapten exposure. Described time point: patch test 2, 6 weeks after DPC sensitization. Treatment in this sample: therapeutic diphenylcyclopropenone sensitization with weekly scalp DPC. This clonotype has a count of ten or more. Trimming left V 2 bases short and J 3 bases short, with 8 bases between. The length of the CDR3 is 13 residues. Germline values: CDR1 SGHKS, CDR2 YYEKEE (reference sequence). MiXCR was run by TCRdb on the RACE reads, yielding one entry per CDR3 protein. The top ten clones hold more than 2% of a sample with 96,000 or so distinct CDR3 sequences, about 9.3% of them seen once.

The clonotype originates from a woman between 35 and 50 years old with alopecia areata. Some clones in this sample may be carry-over from other donors' samples. The input for sequencing was whole blood, taken in connection with sensitization to the hapten diphenylcyclopropenone (DPC). The chain uses TRBV5-5 and TRBJ2-5; D call uncertain. The DNA for the CDR3 is TGTGCCAGCAGCTTTGGAACCAAAGAGACCCAGTACTTC. Translated, it gives CASSFGTKETQYF.